Listed below are T cell receptor beta chains from one sample, sequenced in a study of shared T cell receptors in the human thymus. Method: immunoSEQ multiplex PCR; TCRdb's copy keeps in-frame clones and lacks some. The sample has hundreds of thousands of clones; around 82% are singletons. The same sample was also used in a study of human thymus T cells.

Sequencing input: thymocytes. These receptors were collected from a boy younger than two with a congenital heart defect. Each CDR3 is given without its conserved first and last residue. Each record gives: V gene, J gene, CDR3 protein.

TRBV4-3	TRBJ2-7	ASSRILAGGPPRYEQY
TRBV5-4	TRBJ2-7	ASSPNLGGSEQY
TRBV10-2	TRBJ2-7	ASSLGGRAYEQY
TRBV6-1	TRBJ2-1	ASSERGDPTSDQSYNEQF
TRBV4-2	TRBJ2-1	ASSQGLDNEQF
TRBV11-2	TRBJ2-7	ASSFLVGGYEQY
TRBV6-6	TRBJ2-5	ASISGPSGEETQY
TRBV9	TRBJ1-1	ASSVGEVQNTEAF
TRBV6-5	TRBJ1-1	ASSHRVGGTEAF
TRBV9	TRBJ1-1	ASSDAGDTEAF
TRBV28	TRBJ2-7	ASSSSPGGSSYEQY
TRBV6-6	TRBJ2-5	ASSPPGTGGRETQY
TRBV4-3	TRBJ2-3	ASSQVFRTSGGPTDTQY
TRBV4-1	TRBJ2-7	ASSHFWTGNYEQY
TRBV10-3	TRBJ1-5	AISESLVGVGGRPGNNQPQH
TRBV4-1	TRBJ2-5	ASSQEQLAGYQETQY
TRBV20-1	TRBJ2-1	TSREGREQF
TRBV4-2	TRBJ2-7	ASSQLALAVYERSYEQY
TRBV11-3	TRBJ2-1	ASSQGLAQSSYNEQF
TRBV4-1	TRBJ2-3	ASSLLAGVGTDTQY
TRBV5-8	TRBJ1-5	ASSPGGDRVVLEPQH
TRBV2	TRBJ2-7	ASSQSPRGRYEQY
TRBV11-2	TRBJ2-1	ASSLVVGGRYNEQF
TRBV7-9	TRBJ2-1	ASSFTSGTYNEQF
TRBV30	TRBJ2-3	AWDLAGGPADTQY
TRBV7-8	TRBJ1-5	ASSPRDREEDQPQH
TRBV10-3	TRBJ2-7	AISASGRASYEQY
TRBV4-1	TRBJ1-3	ASSPSLRHHSGNTIY
TRBV9	TRBJ1-2	ASSVSPGHNYGYT
TRBV5-1	TRBJ1-1	ASKGTENTEAF
TRBV11-3	TRBJ2-2	ASSLEGVTGELF
TRBV11-2	TRBJ2-5	ASSLVERTGEETQY
TRBV30	TRBJ2-1	AWSVPREARSSYNEQF
TRBV2	TRBJ2-1	ASFFRDSYNEQF
TRBV7-9	TRBJ1-3	ASSSKTGDSSGNTIY
TRBV4-3	TRBJ2-7	ASSQDYGDRTPYEQY
TRBV25-1	TRBJ2-2	ASSTGTGGPGELF
TRBV25-1	TRBJ2-1	ASSASGGTYNEQF
TRBV4-3	TRBJ2-5	ASSPDRLGETQY
TRBV27	TRBJ2-6	ASSGGANVLT
TRBV19	TRBJ2-3	ASRPTSGITDTQY
TRBV12-5	TRBJ2-5	ASGLDLAGVQETQY
TRBV5-1	TRBJ2-1	ASGGRTSGNNEQF
TRBV6-1	TRBJ2-1	ASSAASGSQKTYNEQF
TRBV6-5	TRBJ2-6	ASMWREGANVLT
TRBV29-1	TRBJ1-1	SAPGGAGVGDTEAF
TRBV25-1	TRBJ2-1	ASSPTGGKDNEQF
TRBV15	TRBJ2-7	ATSAPGGASRYEQY
TRBV12-5	TRBJ2-6	ASGLASRGPGANVLT